The T cell receptor beta chain described here comes from a study of shared clonotypes between healthy human individuals. General study findings and limits: Memory subsets generally showed lower estimated richness than naive subsets.

Germline CDR1 and CDR2: MNHNS and SASEGT. This CDR3 region has 15 residues. V was clipped by 7 bases and J by 5 bases; unmatched bases: 11. The run depth of the assay was deep. The authors distributed each subset's genomic DNA evenly over several immunoSEQ plates. This table comes from immunoSEQ multiplex PCR, and its TCRdb copy is limited to in-frame clones, with some not included. The data contain around 1.5 million clones, roughly 98% of them seen just once; the ten biggest clones take up about 0.45%. On this clone: Its target is not known.

The sequenced sample was naive CD4+ T cells sorted from blood. The subset is: CD45RA+ positively selected. V usage is TRBV6-1 and J usage is TRBJ2-5, with 9 positions matching TRBD1. The sequence came from a man aged 25 to 45 in good health. The CDR3 spells CASTLQGASLETQYF. In DNA form, the CDR3 reads TGTGCCAGCACTTTACAGGGGGCTAGCTTGGAGACCCAGTACTTC.